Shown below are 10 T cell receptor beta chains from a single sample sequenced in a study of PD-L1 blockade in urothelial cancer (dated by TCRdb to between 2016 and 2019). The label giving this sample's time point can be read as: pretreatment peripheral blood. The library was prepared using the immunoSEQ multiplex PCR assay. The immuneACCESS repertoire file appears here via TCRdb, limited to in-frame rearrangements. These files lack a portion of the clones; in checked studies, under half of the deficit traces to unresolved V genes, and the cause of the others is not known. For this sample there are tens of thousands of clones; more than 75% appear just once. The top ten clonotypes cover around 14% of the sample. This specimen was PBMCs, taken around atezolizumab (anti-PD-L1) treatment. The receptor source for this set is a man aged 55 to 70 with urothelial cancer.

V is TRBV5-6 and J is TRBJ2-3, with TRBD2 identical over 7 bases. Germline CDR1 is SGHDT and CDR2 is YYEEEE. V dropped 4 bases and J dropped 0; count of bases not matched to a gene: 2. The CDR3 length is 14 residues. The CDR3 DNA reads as TGTGCCAGCAGCCCGGGGGGAAGCACAGATACGCAGTATTTT. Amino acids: CASSPGGSTDTQYF.

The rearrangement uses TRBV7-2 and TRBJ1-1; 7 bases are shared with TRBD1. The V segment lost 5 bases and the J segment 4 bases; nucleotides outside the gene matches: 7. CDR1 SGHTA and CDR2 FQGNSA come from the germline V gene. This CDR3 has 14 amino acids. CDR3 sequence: CASSPQGLVTEAFF. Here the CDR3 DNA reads TGTGCCAGCAGCCCACAGGGGCTGGTCACTGAAGCTTTCTTT.

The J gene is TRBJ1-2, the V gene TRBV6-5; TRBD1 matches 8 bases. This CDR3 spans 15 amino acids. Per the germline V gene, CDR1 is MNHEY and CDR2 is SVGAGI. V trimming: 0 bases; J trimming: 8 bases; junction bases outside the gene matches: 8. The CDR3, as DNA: TGTGCCAGCAGTTACTCGGGCAGGGGGCCCCCGGGCTACACCTTC. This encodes CASSYSGRGPPGYTF.

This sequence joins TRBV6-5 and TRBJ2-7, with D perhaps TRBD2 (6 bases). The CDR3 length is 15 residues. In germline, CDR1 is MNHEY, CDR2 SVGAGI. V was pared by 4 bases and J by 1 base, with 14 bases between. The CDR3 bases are TGTGCCAGCAGTTTCACCCCGGGGGAATCCTACGAGCAGTACTTC. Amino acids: CASSFTPGESYEQYF.

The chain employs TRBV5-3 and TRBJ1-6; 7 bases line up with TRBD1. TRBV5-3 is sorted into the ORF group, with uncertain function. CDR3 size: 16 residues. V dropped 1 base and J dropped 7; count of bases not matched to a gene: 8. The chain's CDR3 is CARSLIPDRENSPLHF. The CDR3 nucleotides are TGTGCCAGAAGCTTGATCCCCGACAGGGAGAATTCACCCCTCCACTTT.

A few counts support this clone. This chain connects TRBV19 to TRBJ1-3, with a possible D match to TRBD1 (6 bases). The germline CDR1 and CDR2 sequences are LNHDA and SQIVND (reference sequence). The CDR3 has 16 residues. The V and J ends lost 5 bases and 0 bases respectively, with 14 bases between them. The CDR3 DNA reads TGTGCCAGTAGTCCTCAGGACAGACTCTCTGGAAACACCATATATTTT. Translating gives CASSPQDRLSGNTIYF. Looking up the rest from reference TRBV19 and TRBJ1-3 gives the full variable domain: DGGITQSPKYLFRKEGQNVTLSCEQNLNHDAMYWYRQDPGQGLRLIYYSQIVNDFQKGDIAEGYSVSREKKESFPLTVTSAQKNPTAFYLCASSPQDRLSGNTIYFGEGSWLTVV.

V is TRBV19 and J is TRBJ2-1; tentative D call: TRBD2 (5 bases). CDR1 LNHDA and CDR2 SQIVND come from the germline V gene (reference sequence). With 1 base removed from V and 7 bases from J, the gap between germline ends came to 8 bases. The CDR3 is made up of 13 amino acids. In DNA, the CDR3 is TGTGCCAGTAGTATAGTCTGGAGGAATGAGCAGTTCTTC. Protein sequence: CASSIVWRNEQFF. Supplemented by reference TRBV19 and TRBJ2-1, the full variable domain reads DGGITQSPKYLFRKEGQNVTLSCEQNLNHDAMYWYRQDPGQGLRLIYYSQIVNDFQKGDIAEGYSVSREKKESFPLTVTSAQKNPTAFYLCASSIVWRNEQFFGPGTRLTVL.

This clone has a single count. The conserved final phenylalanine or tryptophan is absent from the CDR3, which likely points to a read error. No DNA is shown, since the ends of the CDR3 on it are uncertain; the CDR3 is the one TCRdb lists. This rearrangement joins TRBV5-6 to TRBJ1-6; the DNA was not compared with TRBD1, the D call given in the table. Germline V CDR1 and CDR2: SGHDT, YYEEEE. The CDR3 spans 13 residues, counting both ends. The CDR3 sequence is CASSLAEDRPYLP.

CDR3: CASSMVRSSYNEQFF. The CDR3 DNA sequence: TGTGCCAGTAGTATGGTCCGGAGCTCCTACAATGAGCAGTTCTTC. The V call is TRBV19, the J call TRBJ2-1; D not certain. Germline values: CDR1 LNHDA, CDR2 SQIVND (reference sequence). Trimming stripped 3 bases from V and 0 bases from J, with 9 bases between. This CDR3 is built from 15 residues.

The CDR3 sequence: CASSLQGNTGELFF. In DNA form, the CDR3 reads TGTGCCAGCAGCTTACAGGGAAATACCGGGGAGCTGTTTTTT. This chain uses TRBV7-6 with TRBJ2-2, with D tentatively TRBD1 (5 bases). The germline CDR1 and CDR2 sequences are SGHVS and FNYEAQ. This CDR3 comprises 14 residues. The germline V and J ends were trimmed by 2 bases and 5 bases, with 9 bases remaining between them.